The 14 T cell receptor beta chains in this list originate from one sample, sequenced in a study of blood T cell repertoires in COVID-19. Sequenced by immunoSEQ multiplex PCR; TCRdb stores in-frame clones only, minus some. Of hundreds of thousands of clones listed, approximately 83% are singletons. The sequenced sample was peripheral blood. These receptors came from a man older than 75 with acute or convalescent COVID-19.

The chain has TRBV19 and TRBJ1-5; maybe TRBD1 (6 bases). This CDR3 spans 17 amino acids. CDR1 and CDR2 (germline): LNHDA, SQIVND (reference sequence). Trimming took 7 bases from V and 3 from J, leaving 22 bases between them. The CDR3 is CASIRRSTRDNNQPQHF. The CDR3, as DNA: TGTGCCAGTATTAGACGGTCGACACGGGACAACAATCAGCCCCAGCATTTT.

The chain couples TRBV15 to TRBJ1-6; the match to TRBD1 covers 8 bases. After removal of 1 base from V and 6 bases from J, the junction contained 5 bases not matched to a gene. The germline gives CDR1 LNHNV, CDR2 YYDKDF (reference sequence). This CDR3 region has 16 residues. CDR3 amino acids: CATSRAAGGRNSPLHF. CDR3 sequence (DNA): TGTGCCACCAGCAGAGCGGCAGGGGGCCGTAATTCACCCCTCCACTTT.

The chain has TRBV3-1 (or the pseudogene TRBV3-2) and TRBJ1-2; no firm D call. V lost 1 base and J lost 7, with 19 bases in between. Germline CDR1 reads LGHDT; CDR2 reads YNNKEL (reference sequence). CDR3 length equals 16 residues. CDR3: CASSQGSGFSSGGYTF. CDR3 bases: TGTGCCAGCAGCCAAGGCTCCGGTTTCTCCTCGGGTGGCTACACCTTC.

The table lists this clone with a few counts. The chain couples TRBV7-2 to TRBJ2-1, with TRBD2 identical over 13 bases. This CDR3 is built from 16 residues. Trimming at V came to 3 bases and at J to 14 bases, leaving 13 bases not matched to a gene. Germline assignment: CDR1 SGHTA and CDR2 FQGNSA. In nucleotides, the CDR3 is TGTGCCAGCAGCTTGCGGGGGACTAGCGGGAATAAGGAGGAGTTCTTC. The encoded protein is CASSLRGTSGNKEEFF.

The chain uses TRBV15 and TRBJ2-5; 9 bases align to TRBD1. The CDR3 loop spans 19 amino acids. With 2 bases clipped from V and 0 bases from J, the junction kept 13 bases outside the gene matches. CDR1 is LNHNV, CDR2 YYDKDF, per germline (reference sequence). As DNA, the CDR3 is TGTGCCACCAGCAGACCGCGGACAGGGGTTCTCAAGTACCAAGAGACCCAGTACTTC. This sequence encodes CATSRPRTGVLKYQETQYF.

The gene calls are TRBV24-1 and TRBJ2-3; D might be TRBD1 (5 bases). With 2 bases removed from V and 2 bases from J, the gap between germline ends came to 10 bases. The CDR3 is 15 residues long. From germline, CDR1 is KGHDR and CDR2 SFDVKD. The CDR3 is CATSDSDSLTDTQYF. The CDR3 DNA reads as TGTGCCACCAGTGATTCTGACAGTCTCACAGATACGCAGTATTTT.

The chain joins TRBV20-1 to TRBJ2-2; D might be TRBD1 (7 bases). The germline gives CDR1 DFQATT, CDR2 SNEGSKA (reference sequence). The V and J ends lost 3 bases and 2 bases respectively, with 13 bases between them. This CDR3 comprises 15 residues. The CDR3 protein is CSASRGGGNTGELFF. DNA for the CDR3: TGCAGTGCTAGTCGTGGAGGGGGCAACACCGGGGAGCTGTTTTTT.

This sequence joins TRBV12-5 and TRBJ1-2; D is possibly TRBD1 (6 bases). The CDR3 has 17 residues. The V end lost 1 base, the J end lost 2 bases, and 17 bases lay between the germline ends. Germline V gene lookup returns CDR1 LGHNT and CDR2 FRNRAP. The CDR3 loop is CASGLEVRRGANYGYTF. The CDR3 bases are TGTGCTAGTGGTTTGGAGGTCCGCAGGGGTGCAAACTATGGCTACACCTTC.

This chain connects TRBV28 to TRBJ2-3; weak D call: TRBD2 (6 bases). The germline V gene has CDR1 MDHEN and CDR2 SYDVKM. Trimming left V 4 bases short and J 2 bases short, with 10 bases between. The CDR3 extends over 14 amino acids. The CDR3 region is CASSSGLNTDTQYF. The CDR3 DNA reads as TGTGCCAGCAGTTCGGGACTGAACACAGATACGCAGTATTTT.

Only one count was recorded for this clone. The chain combines TRBV29-1 with TRBJ1-5, with TRBD1 matching 7 bases. The ends lost 5 bases at V and 1 base at J; junction bases unmatched: 8. This CDR3 is 15 amino acids long. Germline V CDR1 and CDR2: SQVTM, ANQGSEA. The CDR3 region is CSVCEEGASNQPQHF. CDR3 bases: TGCAGCGTTTGCGAGGAGGGGGCCAGCAATCAGCCCCAGCATTTT.

This clone has a handful of counts. V gene TRBV18 combines with J gene TRBJ2-3, with 7 bases lining up with TRBD2. V shed 2 bases, J shed 2 bases, and the junction held 7 bases outside the gene matches. The CDR3 length is 16 residues. Germline V gene sequence: CDR1 KGHSH, CDR2 LQKENI. This CDR3 is CASSPWRGKNTDTQYF. CDR3 bases: TGTGCCAGCTCACCATGGCGGGGGAAAAACACAGATACGCAGTATTTT.

The chain links TRBV2 to TRBJ1-2; D is possibly TRBD1 (5 bases). Germline CDR1 SNHLY, CDR2 FYNNEI. V was shortened by 8 bases and J by 5 bases, with 18 bases between the two germline ends. CDR3 length equals 14 residues. This chain's CDR3 is CASAAGPPYYGYTF. The CDR3 coding sequence is TGTGCCAGCGCGGCAGGGCCCCCCTATTATGGCTACACCTTC. The complete variable domain, with remaining parts taken from reference TRBV2 and TRBJ1-2, reads EPEVTQTPSHQVTQMGQEVILRCVPISNHLYFYWYRQILGQKVEFLVSFYNNEISEKSEIFDDQFSVERPDGSNFTLKIRSTKLEDSAMYFCASAAGPPYYGYTFGSGTRLTVV.

This sequence joins TRBV11-2 and TRBJ2-7, with 10 bases fitting TRBD2. After removal of 1 base from V and 3 bases from J, the junction contained 6 bases not matched to a gene. Looked up from germline, CDR1 is SGHAT and CDR2 is FQNNGV. This CDR3 is built from 16 residues. This CDR3 reads CASSLGLGLAIYEQYF. CDR3 sequence (DNA): TGTGCCAGCAGCTTAGGATTGGGACTAGCGATCTACGAGCAGTACTTC. Full variable domain (outside the CDR3, taken from reference TRBV11-2 and TRBJ2-7): EAGVAQSPRYKIIEKRQSVAFWCNPISGHATLYWYQQILGQGPKLLIQFQNNGVVDDSQLPKDRFSAERLKGVDSTLKIQPAKLEDSAVYLCASSLGLGLAIYEQYFGPGTRLTVT.

V and J are TRBV28 and TRBJ2-7; 10 bases agree with TRBD1. Per germline, CDR1 MDHEN and CDR2 SYDVKM. The CDR3 covers 17 residues. V shed 2 bases and J 2 bases; nucleotides not matched to a gene: 9. The CDR3 sequence is CASSLTGTGAIPYEQYF. DNA for the CDR3: TGTGCCAGCAGTTTAACTGGGACAGGGGCTATTCCCTACGAGCAGTACTTC.